One sample yielded the 2 T cell receptor beta chains listed below, sequenced in a study of kidney transplant recipient with SARS-CoV-2 infection. TCRdb re-derived calls from the reads in MiXCR, one entry per CDR3 protein. This sample has fewer than 250,000 distinct CDR3 sequences; 29% occur once, and the top ten carry less than 8.5%. This specimen was a blood sample, taken at baseline and on day 111 from a kidney transplant recipient. Receptor source: a young adult male patient who had COVID-19 and was a kidney transplant recipient. Some T cells may have come from the graft donor.

This clonotype was seen only a few times. The chain joins TRBV20-1 to TRBJ2-3; D uncertain. Trimming left V 0 bases short and J 0 bases short, with 13 bases between. Germline loops: CDR1 DFQATT, CDR2 SNEGSKA (reference sequence). The CDR3 covers 16 residues. CDR3 residues: CSARDVMGRSTDTQYF. The DNA for the CDR3 is TGCAGTGCTAGAGACGTTATGGGTCGAAGCACAGATACGCAGTATTTT.

The V gene is TRBV7-6, the J gene TRBJ2-1, with D perhaps TRBD1 (6 bases). Looked up from germline, CDR1 is SGHVS and CDR2 is FNYEAQ. The CDR3 is 15 amino acids. The germline V and J ends were trimmed by 5 bases and 2 bases, with 13 bases remaining between them. The CDR3 spells CASSLVQGTYNEQFF. CDR3 nucleotides: TGTGCCAGCAGCCTGGTACAGGGTACCTACAATGAGCAGTTCTTC.